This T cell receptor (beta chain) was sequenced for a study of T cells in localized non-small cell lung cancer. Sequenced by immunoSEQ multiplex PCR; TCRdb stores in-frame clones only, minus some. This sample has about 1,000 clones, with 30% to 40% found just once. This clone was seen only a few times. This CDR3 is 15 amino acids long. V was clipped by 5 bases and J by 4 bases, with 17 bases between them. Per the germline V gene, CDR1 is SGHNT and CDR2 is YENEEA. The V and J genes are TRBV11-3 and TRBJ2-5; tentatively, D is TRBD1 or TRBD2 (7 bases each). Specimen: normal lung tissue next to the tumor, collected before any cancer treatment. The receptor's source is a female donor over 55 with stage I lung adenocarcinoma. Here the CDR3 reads CASSPGGAVGETQYF. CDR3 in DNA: TGTGCCAGCAGCCCAGGGGGGGCCGTCGGAGAGACCCAGTACTTC. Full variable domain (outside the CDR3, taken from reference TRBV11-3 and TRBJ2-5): EAGVVQSPRYKIIEKKQPVAFWCNPISGHNTLYWYLQNLGQGPELLIRYENEEAVDDSQLPKDRFSAERLKGVDSTLKIQPAELGDSAVYLCASSPGGAVGETQYFGPGTRLLVL.